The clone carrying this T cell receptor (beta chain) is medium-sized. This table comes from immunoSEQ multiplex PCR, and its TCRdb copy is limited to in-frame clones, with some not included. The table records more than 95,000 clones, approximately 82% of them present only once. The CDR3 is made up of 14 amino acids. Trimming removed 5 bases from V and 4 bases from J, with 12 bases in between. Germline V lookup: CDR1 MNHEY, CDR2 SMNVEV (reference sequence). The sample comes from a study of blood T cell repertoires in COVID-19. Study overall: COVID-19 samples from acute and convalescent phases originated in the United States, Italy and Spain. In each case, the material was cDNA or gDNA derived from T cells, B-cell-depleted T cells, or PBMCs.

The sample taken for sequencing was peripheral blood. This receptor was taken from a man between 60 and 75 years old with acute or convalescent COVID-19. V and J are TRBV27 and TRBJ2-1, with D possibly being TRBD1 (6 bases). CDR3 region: CASSPRDTYNEQFF. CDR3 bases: TGTGCCAGCAGTCCCCGGGACACTTACAATGAGCAGTTCTTC.